The present T cell receptor (beta chain) was sequenced within a study of regulatory T cells in long-lasting Graves disease. Broader study findings: The TCR repertoire of persistent Graves' patients was less diverse than that of newly diagnosed ones.

This clonotype has more than one count but fewer than ten. What it recognizes is unknown. Researchers made TCR beta libraries by using iRepertoire HTBI primers and running Arm-PCR on CDR3 regions. From the multiplex PCR reads, TCRdb called clonotypes with MiXCR, one entry per CDR3 protein. The sample has about 450,000 distinct CDR3 sequences; 16% are singletons. Stated time point: newly diagnosed GD, antithyroid drugs for less than 3 months. Following extraction of RNA from PBMCs, that RNA was used to make the TCR library. These data are also associated with another study on T cells in Graves' hyperthyroidism and ophthalmopathy.

The origin of this receptor is a woman under 40 with Graves disease. This material consisted of peripheral blood mononuclear cells (PBMCs), taken at new diagnosis, from a patient treated with antithyroid drugs.

The chain's CDR3 is CASSSTGLSGANVLTF. The CDR3 nucleotides read TGTGCCAGCAGTTCGACAGGGTTAAGCGGGGCCAACGTCCTGACTTTC. This chain joins TRBV12-3 or TRBV12-4 and TRBJ2-6; 7 nucleotides match TRBD1. With V trimmed by 4 bases and J by 4 bases, 7 bases remained unmatched. There are 16 residues in the CDR3.